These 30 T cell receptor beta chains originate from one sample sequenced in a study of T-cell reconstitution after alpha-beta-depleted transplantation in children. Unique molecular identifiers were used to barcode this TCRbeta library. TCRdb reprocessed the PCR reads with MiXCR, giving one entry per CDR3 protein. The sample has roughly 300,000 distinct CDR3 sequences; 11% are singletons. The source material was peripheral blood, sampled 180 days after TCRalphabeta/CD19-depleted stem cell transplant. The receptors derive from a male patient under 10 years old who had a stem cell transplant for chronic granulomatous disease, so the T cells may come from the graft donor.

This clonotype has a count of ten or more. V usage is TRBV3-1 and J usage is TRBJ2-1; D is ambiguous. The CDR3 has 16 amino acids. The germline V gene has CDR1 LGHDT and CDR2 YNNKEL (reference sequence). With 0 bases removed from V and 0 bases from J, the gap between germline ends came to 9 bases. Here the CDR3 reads CASSQDLGLSYNEQFF. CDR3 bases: TGTGCCAGCAGCCAAGACTTAGGGCTCTCCTACAATGAGCAGTTCTTC.

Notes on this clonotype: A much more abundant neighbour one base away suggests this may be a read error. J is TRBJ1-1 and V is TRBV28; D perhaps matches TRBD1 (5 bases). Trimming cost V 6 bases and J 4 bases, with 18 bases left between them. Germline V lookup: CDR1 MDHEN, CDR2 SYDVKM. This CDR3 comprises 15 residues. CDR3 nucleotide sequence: TGTGCCAGCAGCCCAAACGGGGGGTCGGTCACTGAAGCTTTCTTT. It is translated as CASSPNGGSVTEAFF.

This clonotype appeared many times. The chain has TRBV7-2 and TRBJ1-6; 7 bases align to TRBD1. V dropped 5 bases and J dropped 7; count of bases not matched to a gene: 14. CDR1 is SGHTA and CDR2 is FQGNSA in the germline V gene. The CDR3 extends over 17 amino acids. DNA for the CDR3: TGTGCCAGCAGCCCGCATGTCTGGGACAGAGGGAATTCACCCCTCCACTTT. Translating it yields CASSPHVWDRGNSPLHF.

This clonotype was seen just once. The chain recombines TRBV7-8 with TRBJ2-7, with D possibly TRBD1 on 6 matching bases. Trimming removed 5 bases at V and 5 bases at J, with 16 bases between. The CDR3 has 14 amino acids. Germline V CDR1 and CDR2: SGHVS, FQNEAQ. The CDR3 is CASSASQGIDEQYF. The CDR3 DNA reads TGTGCCAGCAGCGCCTCACAGGGTATCGACGAGCAGTACTTC.

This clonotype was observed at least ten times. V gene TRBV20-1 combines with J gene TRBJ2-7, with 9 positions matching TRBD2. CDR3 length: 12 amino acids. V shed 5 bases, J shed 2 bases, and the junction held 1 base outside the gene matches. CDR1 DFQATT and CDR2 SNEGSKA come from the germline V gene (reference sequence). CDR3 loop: CSAGTSPYEQYF. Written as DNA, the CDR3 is TGCAGTGCTGGGACTAGCCCCTACGAGCAGTACTTC.

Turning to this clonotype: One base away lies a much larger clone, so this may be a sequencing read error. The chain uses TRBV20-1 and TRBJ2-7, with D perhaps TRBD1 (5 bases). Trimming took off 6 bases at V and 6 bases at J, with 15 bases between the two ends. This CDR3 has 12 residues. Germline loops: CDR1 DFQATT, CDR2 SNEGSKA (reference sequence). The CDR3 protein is CSADSLRGEQYF. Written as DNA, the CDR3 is TGCAGTGCCGATTCGCTAAGGGGCGAGCAGTACTTC.

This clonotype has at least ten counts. CDR3 sequence: CASSSGVDTQYF. The DNA of the CDR3 is TGTGCCAGCAGTTCAGGAGTAGATACGCAGTATTTT. This rearrangement joins TRBV28 to TRBJ2-3; D is unclear. This CDR3 contains 12 residues. Germline V gene lookup returns CDR1 MDHEN and CDR2 SYDVKM. Trimming took 4 bases from V and 5 from J, leaving 7 bases between them. The full variable domain, in which reference TRBV28 and TRBJ2-3 provide the parts outside the CDR3, is DVKVTQSSRYLVKRTGEKVFLECVQDMDHENMFWYRQDPGLGLRLIYFSYDVKMKEKGDIPEGYSVSREKKERFSLILESASTNQTSMYLCASSSGVDTQYFGPGTRLTVL.

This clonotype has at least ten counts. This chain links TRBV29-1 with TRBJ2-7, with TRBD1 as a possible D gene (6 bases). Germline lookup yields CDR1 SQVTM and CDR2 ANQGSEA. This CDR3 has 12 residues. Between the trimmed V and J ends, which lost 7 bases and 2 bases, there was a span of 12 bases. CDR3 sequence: CSARQDTYEQYF. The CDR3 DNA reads TGCAGCGCCCGACAGGATACCTACGAGCAGTACTTC.

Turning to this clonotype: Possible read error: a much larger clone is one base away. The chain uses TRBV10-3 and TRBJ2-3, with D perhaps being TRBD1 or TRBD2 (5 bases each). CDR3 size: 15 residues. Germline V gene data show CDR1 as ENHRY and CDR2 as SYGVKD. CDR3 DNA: TGTGCCATCAGTGCAAGGGGAGTAGGCACAGATACGCATTATTTT. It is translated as CAISARGVGTDTHYF.

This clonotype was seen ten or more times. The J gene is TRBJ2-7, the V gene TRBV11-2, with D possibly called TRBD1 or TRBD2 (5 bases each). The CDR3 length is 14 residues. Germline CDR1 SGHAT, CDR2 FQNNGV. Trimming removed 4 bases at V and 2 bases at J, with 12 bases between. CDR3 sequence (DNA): TGTGCCAGCAGCTCCTCACTAGGGGCCTACGAGCAGTACTTC. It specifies CASSSSLGAYEQYF.

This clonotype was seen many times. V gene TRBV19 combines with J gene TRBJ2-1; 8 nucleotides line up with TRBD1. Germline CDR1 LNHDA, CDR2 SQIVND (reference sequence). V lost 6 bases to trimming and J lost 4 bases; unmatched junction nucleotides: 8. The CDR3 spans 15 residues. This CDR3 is CASSQWGTGYNEQFF. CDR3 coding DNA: TGTGCCAGTAGCCAGTGGGGGACAGGTTACAATGAGCAGTTCTTC.

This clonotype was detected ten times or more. CDR3 DNA sequence: TGCAGCGCCGAGGGGACAGGGGACTATAATTCACCCCTCCACTTT. Protein: CSAEGTGDYNSPLHF. The genes are TRBV29-1 and TRBJ1-6; 10 positions agree with TRBD1. The CDR3 contains 15 residues. V shed 7 bases and J 3 bases; nucleotides not matched to a gene: 6. Germline lookup yields CDR1 SQVTM and CDR2 ANQGSEA.

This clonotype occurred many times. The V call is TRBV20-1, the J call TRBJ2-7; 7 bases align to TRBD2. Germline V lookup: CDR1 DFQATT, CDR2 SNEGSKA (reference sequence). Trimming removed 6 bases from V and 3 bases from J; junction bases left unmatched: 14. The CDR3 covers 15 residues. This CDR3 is CSAKDRLGTNYEQYF. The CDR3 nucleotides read TGCAGTGCGAAAGATCGCCTAGGGACTAACTACGAGCAGTACTTC.

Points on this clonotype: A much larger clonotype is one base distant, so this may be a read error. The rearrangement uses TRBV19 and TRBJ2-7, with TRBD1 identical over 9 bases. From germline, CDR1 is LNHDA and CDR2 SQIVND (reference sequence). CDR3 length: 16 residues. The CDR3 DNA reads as TGTGCCAGTAGTCGCACGGGGGGACAGGGCTCCCACGAGCAGTACTTC. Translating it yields CASSRTGGQGSHEQYF.

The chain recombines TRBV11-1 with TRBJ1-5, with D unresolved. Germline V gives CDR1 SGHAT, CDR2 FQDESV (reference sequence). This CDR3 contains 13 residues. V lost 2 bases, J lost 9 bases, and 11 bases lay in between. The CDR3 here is CASSLYPGWPQHF. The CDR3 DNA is TGTGCCAGCAGCTTATACCCTGGGTGGCCCCAGCATTTT. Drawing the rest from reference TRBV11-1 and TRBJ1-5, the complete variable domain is EAEVAQSPRYKITEKSQAVAFWCDPISGHATLYWYRQILGQGPELLVQFQDESVVDDSQLPKDRFSAERLKGVDSTLKIQPAELGDSAMYLCASSLYPGWPQHFGDGTRLSIL.

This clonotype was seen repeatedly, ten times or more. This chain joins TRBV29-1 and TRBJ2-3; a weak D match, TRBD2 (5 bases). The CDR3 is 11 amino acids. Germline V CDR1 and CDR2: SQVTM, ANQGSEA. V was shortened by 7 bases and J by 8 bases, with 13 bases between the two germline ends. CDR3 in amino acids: CSGGSSSTQYF. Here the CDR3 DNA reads TGCAGCGGAGGGTCCTCGTCTACGCAGTATTTT.

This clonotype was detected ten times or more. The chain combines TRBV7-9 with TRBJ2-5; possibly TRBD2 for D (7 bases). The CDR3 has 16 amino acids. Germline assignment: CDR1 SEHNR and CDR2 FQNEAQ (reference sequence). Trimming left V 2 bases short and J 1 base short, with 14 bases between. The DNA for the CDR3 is TGTGCCAGCAGCTTAAGGGGGGGGATCCCCCAAGAGACCCAGTACTTC. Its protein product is CASSLRGGIPQETQYF.

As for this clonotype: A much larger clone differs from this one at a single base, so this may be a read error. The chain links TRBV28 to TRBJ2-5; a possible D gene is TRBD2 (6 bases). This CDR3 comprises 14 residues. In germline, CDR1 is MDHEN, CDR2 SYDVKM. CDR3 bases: TGTGTCAGCAGTTCGTGGGACTCCCAAGAGACCCAGTACTTC. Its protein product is CVSSSWDSQETQYF.

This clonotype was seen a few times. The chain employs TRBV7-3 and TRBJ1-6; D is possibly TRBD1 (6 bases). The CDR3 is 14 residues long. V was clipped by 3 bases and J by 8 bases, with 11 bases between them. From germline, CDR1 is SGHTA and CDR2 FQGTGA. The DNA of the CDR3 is TGTGCCAGCAGCTTTAATAACAGGGATTCACCCCTCCACTTT. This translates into CASSFNNRDSPLHF. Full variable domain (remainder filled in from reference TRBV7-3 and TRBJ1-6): GAGVSQTPSNKVTEKGKYVELRCDPISGHTALYWYRQSLGQGPEFLIYFQGTGAADDSGLPNDRFFAVRPEGSVSTLKIQRTERGDSAVYLCASSFNNRDSPLHFGNGTRLTVT.

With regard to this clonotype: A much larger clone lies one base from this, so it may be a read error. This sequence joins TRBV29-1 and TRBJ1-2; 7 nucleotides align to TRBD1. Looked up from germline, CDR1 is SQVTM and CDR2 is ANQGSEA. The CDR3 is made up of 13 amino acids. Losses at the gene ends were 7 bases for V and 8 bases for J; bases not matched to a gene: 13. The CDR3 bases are TGCAGCGGGGGACAGCCTCACGCGTCCGGCTACACCTTC. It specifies CSGGQPHASGYTF.

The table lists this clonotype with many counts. This chain's CDR3 is CASSLLGAPQHF. CDR3 nucleotides: TGTGCCAGCAGTTTACTCGGGGCGCCCCAGCATTTT. The V gene is TRBV28, the J gene TRBJ1-5; D perhaps matches TRBD1 (5 bases). This CDR3 has 12 amino acids. The V end was cut by 2 bases, the J end by 9 bases, with 8 bases between. Germline loops: CDR1 MDHEN, CDR2 SYDVKM. Together with reference TRBV28 and TRBJ1-5, the CDR3 gives the full variable domain: DVKVTQSSRYLVKRTGEKVFLECVQDMDHENMFWYRQDPGLGLRLIYFSYDVKMKEKGDIPEGYSVSREKKERFSLILESASTNQTSMYLCASSLLGAPQHFGDGTRLSIL.

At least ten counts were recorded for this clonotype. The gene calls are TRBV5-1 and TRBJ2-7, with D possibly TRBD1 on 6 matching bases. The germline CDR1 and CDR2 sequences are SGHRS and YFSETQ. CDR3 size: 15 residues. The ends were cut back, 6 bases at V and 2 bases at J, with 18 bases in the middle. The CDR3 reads CASTLRGDPTYEQYF. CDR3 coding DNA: TGCGCCAGCACCCTCAGGGGAGACCCGACCTACGAGCAGTACTTC.

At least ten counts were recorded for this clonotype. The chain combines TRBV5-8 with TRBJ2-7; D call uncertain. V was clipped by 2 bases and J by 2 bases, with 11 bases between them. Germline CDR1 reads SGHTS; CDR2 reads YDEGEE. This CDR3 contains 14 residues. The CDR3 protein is CASSFGLTAYEQYF. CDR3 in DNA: TGTGCCAGCAGCTTTGGTCTCACCGCCTACGAGCAGTACTTC.

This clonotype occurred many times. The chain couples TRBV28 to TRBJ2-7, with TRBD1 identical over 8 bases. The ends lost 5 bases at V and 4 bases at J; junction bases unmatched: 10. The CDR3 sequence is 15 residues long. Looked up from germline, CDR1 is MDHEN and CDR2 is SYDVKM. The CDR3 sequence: CASSESGGARYEQYF. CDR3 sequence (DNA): TGTGCCAGCAGTGAATCAGGGGGCGCTCGGTACGAGCAGTACTTC.

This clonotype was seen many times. The CDR3 nucleotides read TGCAGTGTACCTTCTATGACAGGGAACTACGAGCAGTACTTC. Its translation is CSVPSMTGNYEQYF. The rearrangement uses TRBV20-1 and TRBJ2-7; 7 bases align to TRBD1. V was pared by 7 bases and J by 3 bases, with 12 bases of the junction left unmatched. The germline V gene has CDR1 DFQATT and CDR2 SNEGSKA (reference sequence). The CDR3 is 14 amino acids.

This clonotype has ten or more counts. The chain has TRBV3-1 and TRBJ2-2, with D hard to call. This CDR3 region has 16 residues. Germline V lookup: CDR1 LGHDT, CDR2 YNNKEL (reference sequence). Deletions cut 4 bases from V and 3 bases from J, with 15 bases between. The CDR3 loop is CASSRIQLGDTGELFF. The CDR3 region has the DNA TGTGCCAGCAGCCGGATTCAATTGGGTGACACCGGGGAGCTGTTTTTT. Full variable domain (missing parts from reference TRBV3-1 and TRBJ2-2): DTAVSQTPKYLVTQMGNDKSIKCEQNLGHDTMYWYKQDSKKFLKIMFSYNNKELIINETVPNRFSPKSPDKAHLNLHINSLELGDSAVYFCASSRIQLGDTGELFFGEGSRLTVL.

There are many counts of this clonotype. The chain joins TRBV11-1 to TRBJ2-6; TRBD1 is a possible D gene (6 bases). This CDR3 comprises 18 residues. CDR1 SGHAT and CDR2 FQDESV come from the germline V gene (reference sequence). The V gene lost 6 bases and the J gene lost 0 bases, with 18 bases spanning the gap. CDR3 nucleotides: TGTGCCAGCAGTCATATCAAGGGGGTCTTCTCTGGGGCCAACGTCCTGACTTTC. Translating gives CASSHIKGVFSGANVLTF.

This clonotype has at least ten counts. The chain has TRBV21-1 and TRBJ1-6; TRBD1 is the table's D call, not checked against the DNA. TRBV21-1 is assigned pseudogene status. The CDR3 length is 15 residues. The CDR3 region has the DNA TGTGCCAGGGTACCACCGGGACAAAGGAATTCACCCCTCCACTTT. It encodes CARVPPGQRNSPLHF.

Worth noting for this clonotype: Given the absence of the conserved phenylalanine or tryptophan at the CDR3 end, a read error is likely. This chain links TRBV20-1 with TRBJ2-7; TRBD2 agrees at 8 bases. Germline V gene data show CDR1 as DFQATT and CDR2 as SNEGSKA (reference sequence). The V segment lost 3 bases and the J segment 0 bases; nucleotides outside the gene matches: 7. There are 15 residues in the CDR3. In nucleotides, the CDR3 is TGCAGTGCTAGGGCGCGGGGGGTTACCTCCTACGAGCAGTACTCC. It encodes CSARARGVTSYEQYS.

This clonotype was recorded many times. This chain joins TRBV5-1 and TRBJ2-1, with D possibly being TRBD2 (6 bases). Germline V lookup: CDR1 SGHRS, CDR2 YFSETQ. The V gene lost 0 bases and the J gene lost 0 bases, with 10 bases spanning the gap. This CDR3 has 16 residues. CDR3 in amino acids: CASSLVPGSSYNEQFF. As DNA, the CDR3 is TGCGCCAGCAGCTTGGTCCCCGGGAGCTCCTACAATGAGCAGTTCTTC. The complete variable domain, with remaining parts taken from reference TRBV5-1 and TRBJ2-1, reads KAGVTQTPRYLIKTRGQQVTLSCSPISGHRSVSWYQQTPGQGLQFLFEYFSETQRNKGNFPGRFSGRQFSNSRSEMNVSTLELGDSALYLCASSLVPGSSYNEQFFGPGTRLTVL.